This passage covers 17 T cell receptor beta chains from one sample sequenced in a study of response to subunit inactivated influenza vaccine. TCRdb re-called the RT-PCR reads through MiXCR, storing one row per CDR3 protein. Of hundreds of thousands of distinct CDR3 sequences listed, more than 15% were seen once; the top ten hold around 10%. Sequenced material: PBMCs from blood, taken less than 13 days after vaccination. The receptors derive from a man aged 50-60 years who received an inactivated influenza vaccine.

The rearrangement joins TRBV6-2 or TRBV6-3 to TRBJ2-3, with TRBD1 matching 9 bases. CDR3 length equals 16 residues. Trimming took 8 bases from V and 2 from J; bases not matched to a gene: 11. Germline lookup yields CDR1 MNHEY and CDR2 SVGEGT. CDR3 DNA sequence: TGTGCCAGCGGGGCCGACAGGGGGGGGCCCACAGATACGCAGTATTTT. Its protein product is CASGADRGGPTDTQYF.

The genes are TRBV2 and TRBJ2-4, with D tentatively TRBD1 (6 bases). This CDR3 region has 14 residues. V was shortened by 6 bases and J by 1 base, with 10 bases between the two germline ends. From germline, CDR1 is SNHLY and CDR2 FYNNEI. Here the CDR3 DNA reads TGTGCCAGCAGCCACGACAGGGCCAAAAACATTCAGTACTTC. Protein product: CASSHDRAKNIQYF.

This clonotype was counted many times. The chain couples TRBV20-1 to TRBJ2-7, with D possibly matching TRBD2 (5 bases). Per the germline V gene, CDR1 is DFQATT and CDR2 is SNEGSKA (reference sequence). The V and J ends lost 6 bases and 1 base respectively, with 13 bases between them. CDR3 length: 13 amino acids. Here the CDR3 reads CSAPPGVSYEQYF. CDR3 nucleotides: TGCAGTGCGCCACCCGGGGTATCCTACGAGCAGTACTTC.

The chain is built from TRBV7-2 and TRBJ2-7; tentative D call: TRBD2 (6 bases). Germline assignment: CDR1 SGHTA and CDR2 FQGNSA. Trimming took 0 bases from V and 6 from J, leaving 15 bases between them. The CDR3 totals 15 residues. The CDR3 spells CASSLAGTVLGEQYF. DNA of the CDR3: TGTGCCAGCAGCTTAGCTGGGACTGTTCTCGGCGAGCAGTACTTC.

This clonotype occurred a few times. The chain couples TRBV15 to TRBJ2-2; D may be TRBD2 (5 bases). Germline CDR1 LNHNV, CDR2 YYDKDF (reference sequence). This CDR3 has 15 residues. Trimming took off 0 bases at V and 7 bases at J, with 12 bases between the two ends. In DNA form, the CDR3 reads TGTGCCACCAGCAGAGAGGCCGGGAATCTCGGGGAGCTGTTTTTT. It encodes CATSREAGNLGELFF.

The chain has TRBV24-1 and TRBJ2-5; TRBD1 or TRBD2 may be the D gene (5 bases each). V lost 2 bases and J 5 bases, leaving 5 bases between the germline ends. The CDR3 spans 12 residues. CDR1 KGHDR and CDR2 SFDVKD come from the germline V gene. DNA for the CDR3: TGTGCCACCAGTGATTGGGGGGAGACCCAGTACTTC. It codes for CATSDWGETQYF.

This clonotype came up a few times. This chain connects TRBV13 to TRBJ2-7; D perhaps matches TRBD2 (5 bases). The CDR3 contains 13 residues. The germline V gene has CDR1 PRHDT and CDR2 FYEKMQ (reference sequence). The V end was cut by 1 base, the J end by 7 bases, with 11 bases between. The CDR3 loop reads CASSLVPDFEQYF. CDR3 sequence (DNA): TGTGCCAGCAGCTTAGTCCCGGACTTTGAGCAGTACTTC. Using reference TRBV13 and TRBJ2-7 for the parts outside the CDR3, the full variable domain is AAGVIQSPRHLIKEKRETATLKCYPIPRHDTVYWYQQGPGQDPQFLISFYEKMQSDKGSIPDRFSAQQFSDYHSELNMSSLELGDSALYFCASSLVPDFEQYFGPGTRLTVT.

A few counts support this clonotype. The chain has TRBV7-2 and TRBJ1-1, with D tentatively TRBD1 (6 bases). V lost 5 bases and J 4 bases, leaving 11 bases between the germline ends. Germline assignment: CDR1 SGHTA and CDR2 FQGNSA. This CDR3 comprises 13 residues. This chain's CDR3 is CASSIQGTTEAFF. CDR3 coding DNA: TGTGCCAGCAGCATACAGGGCACCACTGAAGCTTTCTTT.

This chain links TRBV7-9 with TRBJ1-3, with a possible D match to TRBD1 (6 bases). Germline CDR1 is SEHNR and CDR2 is FQNEAQ (reference sequence). V lost 2 bases and J 2 bases, leaving 13 bases between the germline ends. The CDR3 covers 16 residues. The CDR3 coding sequence is TGTGCCAGCAGCTTACTCACAGGGCTCGCTGGAAACACCATATATTTT. Residues: CASSLLTGLAGNTIYF. Complete variable domain (other parts from reference TRBV7-9 and TRBJ1-3): DTGVSQNPRHKITKRGQNVTFRCDPISEHNRLYWYRQTLGQGPEFLTYFQNEAQLEKSRLLSDRFSAERPKGSFSTLEIQRTEQGDSAMYLCASSLLTGLAGNTIYFGEGSWLTVV.

This clonotype has just a few counts. V gene TRBV2 combines with J gene TRBJ2-3; D is undetermined. The length of the CDR3 is 13 residues. CDR1 is SNHLY, CDR2 FYNNEI, per germline. The ends were cut back, 6 bases at V and 2 bases at J, with 9 bases in the middle. The CDR3 loop is CASRVRYTDTQYF. In DNA, the CDR3 is TGTGCCAGCAGGGTCCGCTACACAGATACGCAGTATTTT.

This clonotype was detected a few times. This chain connects TRBV7-2 to TRBJ2-1; no definite D call. The CDR3 has 13 residues. Trimming left V 5 bases short and J 11 bases short, with 16 bases between. Germline lookup yields CDR1 SGHTA and CDR2 FQGNSA. For the CDR3, the DNA is TGTGCCAGCAGCCAACGAGGACGGATCAAGCAGTTCTTC. Amino acid sequence: CASSQRGRIKQFF.

The table lists this clonotype with a few counts. The gene calls are TRBV4-2 and TRBJ2-1; D ambiguous. CDR3 length: 14 residues. Germline loops: CDR1 LGHNA, CDR2 YNFKEQ. V lost 0 bases and J 9 bases, leaving 12 bases between the germline ends. CDR3 residues: CASSQDLSNREQFF. DNA for the CDR3: TGTGCCAGCAGCCAAGATTTAAGCAACCGTGAGCAGTTCTTC.

The chain has TRBV11-2 and TRBJ2-1; TRBD2 agrees at 11 bases. Germline V gene lookup returns CDR1 SGHAT and CDR2 FQNNGV. V shed 6 bases, J shed 7 bases, and the junction held 14 bases outside the gene matches. The CDR3 length is 17 residues. CDR3: CASSHATGTSGFNEQFF. The CDR3 region has the DNA TGTGCCAGCAGTCATGCGACCGGGACTAGCGGATTTAATGAGCAGTTCTTC.

The CDR3 is CASKSTDTQYF. In DNA form, the CDR3 reads TGTGCCAGCAAAAGCACAGATACGCAGTATTTT. This rearrangement joins TRBV5-6 to TRBJ2-3; unclear D gene. The CDR3 consists of 11 residues. Between the trimmed V and J ends, which lost 6 bases and 0 bases, there was a span of 2 bases. CDR1 is SGHDT, CDR2 YYEEEE, per germline.

This clonotype was recorded a few times. The chain joins TRBV20-1 to TRBJ1-5; D is perhaps TRBD1 (6 bases). This CDR3 spans 14 amino acids. Trimming removed 0 bases from V and 5 bases from J, with 11 bases in between. In germline, CDR1 is DFQATT, CDR2 SNEGSKA (reference sequence). The CDR3 DNA sequence: TGCAGTGCTAGAGACAGGGGCTGGGATCAGCCCCAGCATTTT. It translates to CSARDRGWDQPQHF.

This sequence joins TRBV4-1 and TRBJ2-5, with 7 bases identical to TRBD2. The V and J ends lost 3 bases and 5 bases, in that order; junction bases with no gene match: 18. This CDR3 is built from 18 residues. Germline-derived CDR1 and CDR2 are MGHRA and YSYEKL. DNA of the CDR3: TGCGCCAGCAGCCACCGATCAGGTAGCGGGCCCTCGAGGGAGACCCAGTACTTC. The encoded protein is CASSHRSGSGPSRETQYF.

There are many counts of this clonotype. The J gene is TRBJ1-5, the V gene TRBV7-9; D uncertain. The CDR3 is made up of 13 amino acids. With 1 base removed from V and 4 bases from J, the gap between germline ends came to 5 bases. Germline-derived CDR1 and CDR2 are SEHNR and FQNEAQ (reference sequence). CDR3 loop: CASSLERNQPQHF. As DNA, the CDR3 is TGTGCCAGCAGCTTAGAACGTAATCAGCCCCAGCATTTT.